The clone carrying this T cell receptor beta chain was detected only once. As yet, its antigen is unknown. Patients had blood sampled at baseline and again on cycle 4 day 1 and cycle 7 day 1. The data are from a study of OX40 agonist ivuxolimab in advanced cancers. Study results and caveats: Individuals who were partial responders at 0.1-3.0 mg/kg had clonal expansion that ranked among the lowest.

The table came from immunoSEQ multiplex PCR; TCRdb's copy has only in-frame clones and leaves some out. The sample yields some 110,000 clones, over 75% seen once. J lost 5 bases, V lost 1 base, and 5 bases had no gene match. Germline V gene data show CDR1 as LNHDA and CDR2 as SQIVND (reference sequence). The CDR3 is 15 residues long. The chain carries TRBV19 and TRBJ2-3; 8 bases are a match to TRBD2. The origin of this receptor is an adult with an advanced solid tumor such as melanoma, head and neck, liver or kidney cancer. The sequences come from CD4+ or CD8+ T cells sorted from blood, collected in a trial of the OX40 agonist ivuxolimab. CDR3 sequence reads: CASSIGAGGGDTQYF. The CDR3 DNA reads as TGTGCCAGTAGTATAGGGGCGGGGGGAGGAGATACGCAGTATTTT.